Reported below is one T cell receptor beta chain. The entry originates in a study of technical replicates of blood from a handful of donors. TCRdb's table, derived via immunoSEQ multiplex PCR, lists solely in-frame clones and lacks some. The sample contains about 100,000 clones, 90% to 95% of which appear only once. Unmatched junction bases numbered 5, after V lost 4 bases and J lost 2 bases. Per germline, CDR1 SGHRS and CDR2 YFSETQ. This CDR3 comprises 14 residues. The rearrangement uses TRBV5-1 and TRBJ2-7; 8 nucleotides match TRBD2. Input material: T cells isolated from PBMCs. The origin of this receptor is a human donor in good health. The CDR3 bases are TGCGCCAGCAGCCTGGGACTAGAGCCCTACGAGCAGTACTTC. As protein: CASSLGLEPYEQYF.